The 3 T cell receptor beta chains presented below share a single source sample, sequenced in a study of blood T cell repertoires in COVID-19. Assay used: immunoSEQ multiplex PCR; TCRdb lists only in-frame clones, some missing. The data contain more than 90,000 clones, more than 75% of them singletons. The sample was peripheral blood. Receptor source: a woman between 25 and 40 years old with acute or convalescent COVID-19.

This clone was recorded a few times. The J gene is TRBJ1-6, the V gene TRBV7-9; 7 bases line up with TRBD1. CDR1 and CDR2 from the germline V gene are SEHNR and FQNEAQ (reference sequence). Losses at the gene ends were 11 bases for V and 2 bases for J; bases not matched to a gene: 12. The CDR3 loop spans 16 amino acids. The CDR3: CAGTDGTAAYNSPLHF. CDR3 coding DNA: TGTGCCGGAACCGACGGGACAGCTGCCTATAATTCACCCCTCCACTTT.

CDR3: CSASNYRDYEQYF. The CDR3 DNA sequence: TGCAGTGCTAGTAATTACAGGGACTACGAGCAGTACTTC. The chain carries TRBV20-1 and TRBJ2-7; D is perhaps TRBD1 (6 bases). This CDR3 spans 13 amino acids. V lost 3 bases, J lost 3 bases, and 12 bases lay in between. CDR1 is DFQATT, CDR2 SNEGSKA, per germline (reference sequence).

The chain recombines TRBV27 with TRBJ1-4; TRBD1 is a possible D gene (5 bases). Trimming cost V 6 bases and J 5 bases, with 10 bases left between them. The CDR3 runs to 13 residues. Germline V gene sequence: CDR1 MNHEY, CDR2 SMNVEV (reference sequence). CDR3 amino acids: CASRRGWNEKLFF. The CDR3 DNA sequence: TGTGCCAGCAGACGGGGGTGGAATGAAAAACTGTTTTTT.